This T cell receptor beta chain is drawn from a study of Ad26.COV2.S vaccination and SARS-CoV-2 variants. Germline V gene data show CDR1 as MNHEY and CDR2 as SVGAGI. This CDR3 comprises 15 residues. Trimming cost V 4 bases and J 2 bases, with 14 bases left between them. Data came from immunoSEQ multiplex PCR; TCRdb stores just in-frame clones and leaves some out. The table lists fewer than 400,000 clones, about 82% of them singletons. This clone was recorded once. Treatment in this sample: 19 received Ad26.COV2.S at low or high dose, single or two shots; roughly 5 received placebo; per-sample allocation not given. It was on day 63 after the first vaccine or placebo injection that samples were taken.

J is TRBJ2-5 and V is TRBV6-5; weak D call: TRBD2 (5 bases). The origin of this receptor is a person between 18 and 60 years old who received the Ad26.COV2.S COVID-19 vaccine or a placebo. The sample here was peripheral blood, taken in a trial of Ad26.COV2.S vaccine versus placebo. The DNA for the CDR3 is TGTGCCAGCAGTTCCGCGGGTGCACGTCAAGAGACCCAGTACTTC. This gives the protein CASSSAGARQETQYF.